This TCR beta chain was observed in a study of blood T cell repertoires in COVID-19. Clones were sequenced by immunoSEQ multiplex PCR, and TCRdb holds only the in-frame ones, with some missing. The sample comprises 150,000 or so clones, 80% of which are singletons, and about 0.5% rests with the top ten. This receptor was taken from a man aged 60-69 years with acute or convalescent COVID-19. Sequencing was performed on peripheral blood.

This chain's CDR3 is CASSATAGNNEQFF. CDR3 DNA sequence: TGTGCCAGCAGCGCCACTGCGGGGAACAATGAGCAGTTCTTC. The chain combines TRBV7-3 with TRBJ2-1; D might be TRBD2 (6 bases). Trimming shortened V by 5 bases and J by 5 bases, and 13 bases separated the two germline ends. The CDR3 has 14 residues. Germline V CDR1 and CDR2: SGHTA, FQGTGA. Combining the CDR3 with reference TRBV7-3 and TRBJ2-1 gives the whole variable domain GAGVSQTPSNKVTEKGKYVELRCDPISGHTALYWYRQSLGQGPEFLIYFQGTGAADDSGLPNDRFFAVRPEGSVSTLKIQRTERGDSAVYLCASSATAGNNEQFFGPGTRLTVL.